Sequencing of this T cell receptor (beta chain) was carried out in a study of cytomegalovirus exposure and HLA in healthy donors. The repertoire was sequenced with immunoSEQ multiplex PCR; TCRdb's copy has only in-frame clones and lacks some. The sample lists over 85,000 clones; approximately 89% were seen once. The CDR3 consists of 17 residues. The trim removed 1 base at V and 7 bases at J, leaving 11 bases unmatched. The germline V gene has CDR1 MGHRA and CDR2 YSYEKL. This clone was seen just once. This chain links TRBV4-1 with TRBJ1-1; 11 bases fit TRBD1. The specimen sequenced was PBMCs. This TCR came from a woman under 30 in good health and CMV-seronegative. The CDR3 region has the DNA TGCGCCAGCAGCCAAGTTATACCCGGGACAGGGGGTGTTGAAGCTTTCTTT. It specifies CASSQVIPGTGGVEAFF.